This T cell receptor beta chain is from a study of blood T cell repertoires in COVID-19. This table comes from immunoSEQ multiplex PCR, and its TCRdb copy is limited to in-frame clones, with some not included. The sample holds a few hundred thousand clones, more than 85% seen once. The CDR3 runs 15 residues. CDR1 SGHNT and CDR2 YENEEA come from the germline V gene. V gave up 6 bases and J gave up 0 bases; unmatched junction bases: 4. Sequenced sample: PBMCs or T cells enriched from blood (not recorded which). This sequence joins TRBV11-3 and TRBJ2-2, with 7 bases lining up with TRBD1. The source is a man aged 35 to 55 who had recovered from COVID-19. CDR3 coding DNA: TGTGCCAGCAGGCCCGGGACAGCGAACACCGGGGAGCTGTTTTTT. Its protein is CASRPGTANTGELFF.